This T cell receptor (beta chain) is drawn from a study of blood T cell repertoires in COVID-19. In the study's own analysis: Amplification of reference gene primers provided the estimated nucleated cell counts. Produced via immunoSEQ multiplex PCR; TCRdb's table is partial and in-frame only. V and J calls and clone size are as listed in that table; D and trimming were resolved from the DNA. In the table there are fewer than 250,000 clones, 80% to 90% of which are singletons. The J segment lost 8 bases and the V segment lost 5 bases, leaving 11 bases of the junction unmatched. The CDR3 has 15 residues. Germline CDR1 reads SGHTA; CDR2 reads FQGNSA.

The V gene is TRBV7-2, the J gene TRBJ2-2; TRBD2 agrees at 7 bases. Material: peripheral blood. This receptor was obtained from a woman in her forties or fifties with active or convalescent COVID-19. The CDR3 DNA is TGTGCCAGCAGCCGCCCCTCGGGGGGTAAGGGGGAGCTGTTTTTT. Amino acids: CASSRPSGGKGELFF.